These 25 T cell receptor beta chains originate from one sample sequenced in a study of blood T cell repertoires in COVID-19. Sequencing was performed with immunoSEQ multiplex PCR; in TCRdb, only in-frame clones are kept and a portion is missing. This sample has some 270,000 clones, with about nine tenths found just once. The sample was PBMCs or T cells enriched from blood (not recorded which). Receptor source: a woman in her 40s who had recovered from COVID-19.

The chain combines TRBV19 with TRBJ2-3; no definite D call. The CDR3 sequence is 13 residues long. Germline values: CDR1 LNHDA, CDR2 SQIVND (reference sequence). Trimming took off 6 bases at V and 3 bases at J, with 10 bases between the two ends. The CDR3 reads CASRGFGTDTQYF. The CDR3 DNA sequence: TGTGCCAGTAGGGGTTTCGGGACAGATACGCAGTATTTT.

J is TRBJ2-1 and V is TRBV5-1; a possible D gene is TRBD2 (6 bases). This CDR3 comprises 17 residues. From germline, CDR1 is SGHRS and CDR2 YFSETQ. Trimming stripped 4 bases from V and 0 bases from J, with 17 bases between. The chain's CDR3 is CASSSSGLESSYNEQFF. The CDR3 DNA sequence: TGCGCCAGCAGCAGTTCGGGACTGGAAAGCTCCTACAATGAGCAGTTCTTC.

The rearrangement links TRBV7-2 to TRBJ2-3, with TRBD2 matching over 8 bases. The germline CDR1 and CDR2 sequences are SGHTA and FQGNSA. V was pared by 4 bases and J by 7 bases, with 10 bases of the junction left unmatched. This CDR3 is 15 amino acids long. The CDR3 sequence: CASSSPAGGGHTQYF. The CDR3 DNA sequence: TGTGCCAGCAGCTCACCCGCGGGAGGAGGACATACGCAGTATTTT.

This chain joins TRBV19 and TRBJ2-1; 8 bases map to TRBD2. The germline V gene has CDR1 LNHDA and CDR2 SQIVND (reference sequence). The V and J ends lost 1 base and 3 bases, in that order; junction bases with no gene match: 2. This CDR3 comprises 15 residues. For the CDR3, the DNA is TGTGCCAGTAGTATAGCGGCGGGAGGCTACAATGAGCAGTTCTTC. It codes for CASSIAAGGYNEQFF. Combining the CDR3 with reference TRBV19 and TRBJ2-1 gives the whole variable domain DGGITQSPKYLFRKEGQNVTLSCEQNLNHDAMYWYRQDPGQGLRLIYYSQIVNDFQKGDIAEGYSVSREKKESFPLTVTSAQKNPTAFYLCASSIAAGGYNEQFFGPGTRLTVL.

This chain joins TRBV7-9 and TRBJ2-1, with 9 bases aligning to TRBD2. Per the germline V gene, CDR1 is SEHNR and CDR2 is FQNEAQ (reference sequence). Trimming removed 1 base from V and 3 bases from J; junction bases left unmatched: 4. The length of the CDR3 is 16 residues. CDR3 residues: CASSLGGRAFYNEQFF. CDR3 nucleotides: TGTGCCAGCAGCTTAGGCGGGAGGGCCTTCTACAATGAGCAGTTCTTC.

The chain employs TRBV2 and TRBJ2-2; D unresolved. Germline V gene lookup returns CDR1 SNHLY and CDR2 FYNNEI. The germline V and J ends were trimmed by 4 bases and 2 bases, with 11 bases remaining between them. This CDR3 is 15 amino acids long. CDR3 region: CASSGWAINTGELFF. The CDR3 nucleotides read TGTGCCAGCAGTGGTTGGGCTATCAACACCGGGGAGCTGTTTTTT.

J is TRBJ1-1 and V is TRBV5-1; D perhaps matches TRBD1 (5 bases). Trimming removed 0 bases at V and 7 bases at J, with 16 bases between. Germline CDR1 SGHRS, CDR2 YFSETQ. CDR3 length: 15 amino acids. CDR3 DNA sequence: TGCGCCAGCAGCTTGGGGACAAGTACTCTATATGAAGCTTTCTTT. It translates to CASSLGTSTLYEAFF.

The chain recombines TRBV4-1 with TRBJ1-6, with D possibly being TRBD1 (6 bases). Trimming pared 0 bases from V and 16 bases from J, leaving 13 bases between. The CDR3 contains 13 residues. In germline, CDR1 is MGHRA, CDR2 YSYEKL. The DNA for the CDR3 is TGCGCCAGCAGCCAAGATAGTCGGACAGCTCTCCACTTT. Protein sequence: CASSQDSRTALHF.

The chain joins TRBV27 to TRBJ1-6; D is unresolved. This CDR3 is built from 14 residues. Trimming took off 3 bases at V and 5 bases at J, with 8 bases between the two ends. Germline CDR1 MNHEY, CDR2 SMNVEV (reference sequence). The CDR3 region is CASSFRANNSPLHF. CDR3 in DNA: TGTGCCAGCAGTTTTCGAGCGAATAATTCACCCCTCCACTTT.

The V call is TRBV11-1, the J call TRBJ2-3, with D unresolved. Trimming took off 3 bases at V and 2 bases at J, with 9 bases between the two ends. The CDR3 extends over 14 amino acids. The V gene's germline CDR1 is SGHAT and CDR2 FQDESV (reference sequence). The CDR3 nucleotides read TGTGCCAGCAGCTTCGCGCGTCACACAGATACGCAGTATTTT. Translating it yields CASSFARHTDTQYF.

The rearrangement uses TRBV4-3 and TRBJ2-1, with TRBD2 matching over 12 bases. The length of the CDR3 is 20 residues. With V trimmed by 4 bases and J by 1 base, 14 bases remained unmatched. CDR1 is LGHNA, CDR2 YSLEER, per germline. The CDR3 reads CASSLRLAGVRRSSYNEQFF. DNA for the CDR3: TGCGCCAGCAGCCTCCGACTAGCGGGAGTTCGGCGGTCGTCCTACAATGAGCAGTTCTTC.

A word on this clone: Other nucleotide sequences from this sample produce the same CDR3. The chain couples TRBV6-5 to TRBJ1-1; TRBD1 aligns across 8 bases. The CDR3 sequence is 12 residues long. Germline loops: CDR1 MNHEY, CDR2 SVGAGI. Trimming at V came to 8 bases and at J to 5 bases, leaving 4 bases not matched to a gene. The CDR3 nucleotides read TGTGCCAGCCGTACAGGGGGGACTGAAGCTTTCTTT. Its translation: CASRTGGTEAFF.

The rearrangement uses TRBV29-1 and TRBJ2-1; D call uncertain. The CDR3 is made up of 11 amino acids. Trimming stripped 5 bases from V and 6 bases from J, with 8 bases between. Germline V gene data show CDR1 as SQVTM and CDR2 as ANQGSEA. The CDR3 DNA reads TGCAGCGTTCACACAACCAATGAGCAGTTCTTC. Amino acids: CSVHTTNEQFF.

This chain joins TRBV6-2 or TRBV6-3 and TRBJ1-5, with D tentatively TRBD1 (5 bases). The germline gives CDR1 MNHEY, CDR2 SVGEGT. V lost 0 bases and J 6 bases, leaving 9 bases between the germline ends. This CDR3 region has 14 residues. In DNA form, the CDR3 reads TGTGCCAGCAGTTACTCTGGCAGGGCTCAGCCCCAGCATTTT. Residues: CASSYSGRAQPQHF.

The V gene is TRBV7-2, the J gene TRBJ2-7; no reliable D call. CDR3 size: 11 residues. From germline, CDR1 is SGHTA and CDR2 FQGNSA. V gave up 3 bases and J gave up 4 bases, with 4 bases separating them. The CDR3 loop is CASSFIYEQYF. In DNA form, the CDR3 reads TGTGCCAGCAGCTTTATTTACGAGCAGTACTTC.

CDR3 bases: TGTGCCTGGAGCACCGGACTAGCCTACGAGCAGTACTTC. Amino acids: CAWSTGLAYEQYF. This chain connects TRBV30 to TRBJ2-7; 7 nucleotides line up with TRBD2. V lost 3 bases, J lost 2 bases, and 4 bases stayed unmatched. This CDR3 is 13 amino acids long. The germline CDR1 and CDR2 sequences are GTSNPN and SVGIG (reference sequence). Full variable domain (missing parts from reference TRBV30 and TRBJ2-7): SQTIHQWPATLVQPVGSPLSLECTVEGTSNPNLYWYRQAAGRGLQLLFYSVGIGQISSEVPQNLSASRPQDRQFILSSKKLLLSDSGFYLCAWSTGLAYEQYFGPGTRLTVT.

The genes are TRBV5-4 and TRBJ2-3; D unresolved. The CDR3 consists of 16 residues. V lost 0 bases, J lost 6 bases, and 17 bases lay in between. From germline, CDR1 is SGHNT and CDR2 YYREEE (reference sequence). The CDR3 here is CASSLDVSNSRDTQYF. In DNA, the CDR3 is TGTGCCAGCAGCTTGGATGTGTCCAACTCGCGCGATACGCAGTATTTT.

The chain uses TRBV6-2 or TRBV6-3 and TRBJ2-4; 10 bases agree with TRBD2. CDR1 MNHEY and CDR2 SVGEGT come from the germline V gene. There are 17 residues in the CDR3. The V and J ends lost 6 bases and 3 bases, in that order; junction bases with no gene match: 11. CDR3 amino acids: CASSPSGLAAYKNIQYF. CDR3 DNA: TGTGCCAGCAGCCCCAGTGGACTAGCGGCATACAAAAACATTCAGTACTTC.

This chain links TRBV5-3 with TRBJ1-5; TRBD1 is a possible D gene (6 bases). TRBV5-3 is filed as an ORF, its function uncertain. The V end was cut by 4 bases, the J end by 2 bases, with 22 bases between. CDR3 length: 18 amino acids. CDR3 nucleotides: TGTGCCAGAAGCCGCCGTTGGGGGGCGGGGGGTGGCAATCAGCCCCAGCATTTT. Encoded protein: CARSRRWGAGGGNQPQHF.

The chain couples TRBV15 to TRBJ2-2; 7 bases map to TRBD1. This CDR3 has 18 amino acids. Germline V gives CDR1 LNHNV, CDR2 YYDKDF (reference sequence). The J segment lost 3 bases and the V segment lost 6 bases, leaving 16 bases of the junction unmatched. CDR3 amino acids: CATRKGLRTGGDTGELFF. CDR3 in DNA: TGTGCCACCAGGAAAGGGTTGAGGACAGGTGGGGACACCGGGGAGCTGTTTTTT.

The chain has TRBV9 and TRBJ1-6, with 8 bases lining up with TRBD1. Germline V gene lookup returns CDR1 SGDLS and CDR2 YYNGEE. The ends lost 2 bases at V and 7 bases at J; junction bases unmatched: 5. This CDR3 has 15 amino acids. CDR3 sequence: CASSVRGLGNSPLHF. In nucleotides, the CDR3 is TGTGCCAGCAGCGTCAGGGGGCTTGGCAATTCACCCCTCCACTTT.

The genes are TRBV5-5 and TRBJ2-1; TRBD2 matches at 14 bases. CDR1 and CDR2 from the germline V gene are SGHKS and YYEKEE (reference sequence). This CDR3 spans 14 amino acids. V dropped 4 bases and J dropped 9; count of bases not matched to a gene: 3. The CDR3 region is CASSTGTSGSEQFF. The CDR3, as DNA: TGTGCCAGCAGCACCGGGACTAGCGGGAGTGAGCAGTTCTTC. The full variable domain, completed using reference TRBV5-5 and TRBJ2-1, is DAGVTQSPTHLIKTRGQQVTLRCSPISGHKSVSWYQQVLGQGPQFIFQYYEKEERGRGNFPDRFSARQFPNYSSELNVNALLLGDSALYLCASSTGTSGSEQFFGPGTRLTVL.

The J gene is TRBJ1-2, the V gene TRBV3-1 (or the pseudogene TRBV3-2), with D possibly TRBD1 on 5 matching bases. CDR3 length: 13 residues. Looked up from germline, CDR1 is LGHDT and CDR2 is YNNKEL (reference sequence). The germline V and J ends were trimmed by 4 bases and 4 bases, with 10 bases remaining between them. The CDR3 loop reads CASSRGTFYGYTF. CDR3 DNA: TGTGCCAGCAGCCGCGGGACCTTCTATGGCTACACCTTC.

The chain employs TRBV19 and TRBJ2-1, with D possibly being TRBD2 (5 bases). Trimming shortened V by 5 bases and J by 6 bases, and 26 bases separated the two germline ends. CDR1 is LNHDA, CDR2 SQIVND, per germline (reference sequence). The CDR3 covers 18 residues. The CDR3 bases are TGTGCCAGTAGTTTTGTTCGGCTAGCCGGAGGAAGGACCAATGAGCAGTTCTTC. Translating it yields CASSFVRLAGGRTNEQFF.

The chain is built from TRBV19 and TRBJ2-5; 8 bases align to TRBD1. Germline loops: CDR1 LNHDA, CDR2 SQIVND (reference sequence). CDR3 size: 18 residues. V lost 1 base to trimming and J lost 7 bases; unmatched junction nucleotides: 17. CDR3 loop: CASSIVPGGTGRLGTQYF. As DNA, the CDR3 is TGTGCCAGTAGTATAGTCCCCGGTGGGACAGGCCGCCTGGGGACCCAGTACTTC. Looking up the rest from reference TRBV19 and TRBJ2-5 gives the full variable domain: DGGITQSPKYLFRKEGQNVTLSCEQNLNHDAMYWYRQDPGQGLRLIYYSQIVNDFQKGDIAEGYSVSREKKESFPLTVTSAQKNPTAFYLCASSIVPGGTGRLGTQYFGPGTRLLVL.